This TCR beta chain is from a study of blood T cell repertoires in COVID-19. Study summary: T cells, B-cell-depleted T cells, or PBMCs provided the cDNA or gDNA that served as material.

CDR3 length: 14 amino acids. V was pared by 1 base and J by 0 bases, with 7 bases between. CDR1 LNHDA and CDR2 SQIVND come from the germline V gene (reference sequence). Libraries were prepared by immunoSEQ multiplex PCR; TCRdb keeps only in-frame clonotypes and omits some of them. The repertoire holds 48,000 or so clones, with over 65% as singletons. Source material: peripheral blood. The sequence was obtained from a woman in her fifties or sixties with acute or convalescent COVID-19. The rearrangement joins TRBV19 to TRBJ2-7; tentatively, D is TRBD2 (6 bases). The CDR3 loop is CASSIGSGSYEQYF. The CDR3, as DNA: TGTGCCAGTAGTATAGGTAGCGGCTCCTACGAGCAGTACTTC. Together with reference TRBV19 and TRBJ2-7, the CDR3 gives the full variable domain: DGGITQSPKYLFRKEGQNVTLSCEQNLNHDAMYWYRQDPGQGLRLIYYSQIVNDFQKGDIAEGYSVSREKKESFPLTVTSAQKNPTAFYLCASSIGSGSYEQYFGPGTRLTVT.